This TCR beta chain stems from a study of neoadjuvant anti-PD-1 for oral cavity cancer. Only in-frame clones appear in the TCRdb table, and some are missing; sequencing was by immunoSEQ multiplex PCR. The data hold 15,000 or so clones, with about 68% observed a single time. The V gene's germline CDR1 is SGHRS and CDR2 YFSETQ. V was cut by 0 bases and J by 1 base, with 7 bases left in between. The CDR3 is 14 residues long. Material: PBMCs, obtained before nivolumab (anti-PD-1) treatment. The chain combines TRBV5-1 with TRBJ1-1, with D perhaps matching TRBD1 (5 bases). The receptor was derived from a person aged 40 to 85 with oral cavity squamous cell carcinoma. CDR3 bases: TGCGCCAGCAGCTTGGCACAGGAGAACACTGAAGCTTTCTTT. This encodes CASSLAQENTEAFF. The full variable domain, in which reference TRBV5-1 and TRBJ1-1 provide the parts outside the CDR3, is KAGVTQTPRYLIKTRGQQVTLSCSPISGHRSVSWYQQTPGQGLQFLFEYFSETQRNKGNFPGRFSGRQFSNSRSEMNVSTLELGDSALYLCASSLAQENTEAFFGQGTRLTVV.